This entry concerns a single TCR beta chain. This CDR3 is 20 amino acids long. V shed 4 bases, J shed 1 base, and the junction held 14 bases outside the gene matches. Sequencing used immunoSEQ multiplex PCR; TCRdb keeps in-frame clones, though not all of them. The profile shows about 59,000 clones, approximately 90% of them singletons. The sample belongs to a study of T cell changes during pregnancy in multiple sclerosis. The receptor comes from a female donor with multiple sclerosis, enrolled in a pregnancy study. V usage is TRBV23-1 and J usage is TRBJ2-2; 11 nucleotides match TRBD2. TRBV23-1 is labeled an ORF, and its function is uncertain. The sample was peripheral blood, taken in the first trimester of pregnancy. The CDR3 region has the DNA TGCGCCAGCAGTCCATGGTGGGGGCTAGCGGGAGGCGTGAACACCGGGGAGCTGTTTTTT. Amino acid sequence: CASSPWWGLAGGVNTGELFF.